This T cell receptor (beta chain) was sequenced for a study of post-analysis software for immune sequencing data. Across the study: Relapsing-remitting, secondary progressive and progressive-relapsing courses of multiple sclerosis were included. Study-wide points: Controls showed significantly higher normalized Chao1 diversity than did multiple sclerosis patients. There were a handful of TRBV segments more frequent in patients than controls, and TRBV5-6, TRBV5-1 and TRBV20-1 were among them.

V lost 4 bases to trimming and J lost 3 bases, with 10 bases between them. This CDR3 is 13 amino acids long. The germline CDR1 and CDR2 sequences are SGHRS and YFSETQ. Worth noting for this clonotype: What it recognizes is unknown. The CDR3 carries no conserved terminal phenylalanine or tryptophan, so it likely arises from a read error.

cDNA libraries for TCR beta contained unique molecular identifiers. TCRdb independently ran MiXCR on the PCR reads; one entry per CDR3 protein. This table holds roughly 600,000 distinct CDR3 sequences, about 44% found once. The genes are TRBV5-1 and TRBJ2-5; D not certain. This clonotype originated in a girl between 10 and 17 years old with multiple sclerosis. The sample comprised blood. CDR3 sequence: CASSPLAEETQYS. The CDR3 bases are TGCGCCAGCAGCCCACTGGCCGAAGAGACCCAGTACTCC.